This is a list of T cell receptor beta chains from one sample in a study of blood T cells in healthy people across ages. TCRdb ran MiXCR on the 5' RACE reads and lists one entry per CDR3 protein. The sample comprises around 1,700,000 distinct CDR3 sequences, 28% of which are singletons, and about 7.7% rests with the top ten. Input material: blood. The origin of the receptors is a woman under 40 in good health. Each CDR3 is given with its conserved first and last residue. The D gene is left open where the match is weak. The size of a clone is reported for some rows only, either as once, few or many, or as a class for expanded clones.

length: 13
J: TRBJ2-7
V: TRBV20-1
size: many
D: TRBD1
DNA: TGCAGCGCGGTAGACAGGGCTGTTGACGAGCAGTACTTC
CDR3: CSAVDRAVDEQYF

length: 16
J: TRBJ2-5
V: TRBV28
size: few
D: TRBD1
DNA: TGTGCCCCAACCGTGGGGCCGACAGGGGCGCAAGAGACCCAGTACTTC
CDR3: CAPTVGPTGAQETQYF

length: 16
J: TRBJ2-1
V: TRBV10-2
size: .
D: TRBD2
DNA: TGCGCCAGCACTTACACCGGGACTAGCGGCTACAATGAGCAGTTCTTC
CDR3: CASTYTGTSGYNEQFF

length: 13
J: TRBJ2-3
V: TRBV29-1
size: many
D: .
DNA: TGCAGCGTTGTTAACCCGACTACTGGTACGCAGTATTTT
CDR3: CSVVNPTTGTQYF

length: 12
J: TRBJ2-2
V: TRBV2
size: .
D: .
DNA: TGTGCCAGCAGAGGGTTGAGCGGGGAGCTGTTTTTT
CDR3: CASRGLSGELFF

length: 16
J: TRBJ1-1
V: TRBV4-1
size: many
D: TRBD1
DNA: TGCGCCAGCAGCCCCGGGACAGCGGACATGAACACTGAAGCTTTCTTT
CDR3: CASSPGTADMNTEAFF

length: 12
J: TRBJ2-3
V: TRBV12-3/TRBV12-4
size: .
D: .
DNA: TGTGCCAGCGGAGAGCGGGCCGATACGCAGTATTTT
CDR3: CASGERADTQYF

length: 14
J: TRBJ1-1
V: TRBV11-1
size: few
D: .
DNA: TGTGCCAGCAGCTTACGTTTGGGGAACACTGAAGCTTTCTTT
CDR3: CASSLRLGNTEAFF

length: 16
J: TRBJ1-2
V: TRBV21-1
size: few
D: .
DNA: TGTGCCAGCAGCAGGCCTTGGCAGCGGAGGTGGTATGGCTACACCTTC
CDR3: CASSRPWQRRWYGYTF

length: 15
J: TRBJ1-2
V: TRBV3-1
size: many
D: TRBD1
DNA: TGTGCCAGCAGCAAAGACAGGGGACGCCACTATGGCTACACCTTC
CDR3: CASSKDRGRHYGYTF

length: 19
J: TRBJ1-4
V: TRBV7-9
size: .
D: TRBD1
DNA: TGTGCCAGCAGCTTTTATCCCCCCCGTAAGGACAGGGGAGGGGAAAAACTGTTTTTT
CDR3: CASSFYPPRKDRGGEKLFF

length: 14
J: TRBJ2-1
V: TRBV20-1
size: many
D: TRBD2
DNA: TGCAGTGCTATTAGCGGGAATTCCTACAATGAGCAGTTCTTC
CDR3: CSAISGNSYNEQFF

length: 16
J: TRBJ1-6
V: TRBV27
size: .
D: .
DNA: TGTGCCAGCAGTTCCCTTAAGGGCTTCTATAATTCACCCCTCCACTTT
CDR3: CASSSLKGFYNSPLHF

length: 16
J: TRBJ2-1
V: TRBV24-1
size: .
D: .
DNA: TGTGCCACCAGTGATCCGCGGCTAAGAAGGGGCAATGAGCAGTTCTTC
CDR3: CATSDPRLRRGNEQFF

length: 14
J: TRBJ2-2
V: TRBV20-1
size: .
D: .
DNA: TGCAGTGCTACTCGACTAGCGAACACCGGGGAGCTGTTTTTT
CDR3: CSATRLANTGELFF

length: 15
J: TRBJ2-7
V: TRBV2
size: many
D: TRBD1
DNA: TGTGCCAGCACCGAGGGGACAGGGATCTCCTACGAGCAGTACTTC
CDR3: CASTEGTGISYEQYF

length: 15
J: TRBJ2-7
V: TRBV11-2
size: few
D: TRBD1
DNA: TGTGCCGGCAGCTCACTCGACAGGGGGATCTACGAGCAGTACTTC
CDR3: CAGSSLDRGIYEQYF

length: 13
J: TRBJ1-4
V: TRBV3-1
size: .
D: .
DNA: TGTGCCAGCAGCCAACAGGGGAGTGAAAAACTGTTTTTT
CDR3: CASSQQGSEKLFF

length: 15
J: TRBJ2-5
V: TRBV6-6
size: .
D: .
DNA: TGTGCCAGCAGAACGCAGGGGCGAAGACAAGAGACCCAGTACTTC
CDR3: CASRTQGRRQETQYF

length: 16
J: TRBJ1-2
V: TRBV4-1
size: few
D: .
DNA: TGCGCCAGCAGCCAAGGACCTCAGTTTATTAACTATGGCTACACCTTC
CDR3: CASSQGPQFINYGYTF